The rows below give T cell receptor beta chains drawn from one sample of a study of blood T cell repertoires in COVID-19. The assay was immunoSEQ multiplex PCR, and TCRdb's table has in-frame clones only and misses some. The profile shows 120,000 or so clones, roughly three quarters of them singletons. Sequenced material: peripheral blood. All receptors derive from a human donor in a cohort sampled during active COVID-19. Both conserved end residues are part of each CDR3. Fields, in order: V gene, J gene, D gene, clone size, CDR3 protein, CDR3 DNA. The D gene is left open where the match is weak. Size values are once, few and many counts, or a class for expanded clones, and some rows have none.

>TRBV28|TRBJ1-4|-|-
CASRGPTGYYEKLFF
TGTGCCAGCAGGGGCCCGACAGGATATTATGAAAAACTGTTTTTT
>TRBV3-1/TRBV3-2|TRBJ2-7|-|-
CASSQVGGVPYEQYF
TGTGCCAGCAGCCAAGTTGGCGGGGTCCCCTACGAGCAGTACTTC
>TRBV6-5|TRBJ1-2|-|few
CASSLTGYGYTF
TGTGCCAGCAGTTTAACAGGGTATGGCTACACCTTC
>TRBV9|TRBJ2-7|TRBD1|-
CASSTGTGISYEQYF
TGTGCCAGCAGCACCGGGACAGGCATCTCCTACGAGCAGTACTTC
>TRBV30|TRBJ2-7|-|-
CACEEGPEQYF
TGTGCCTGCGAGGAGGGGCCCGAGCAGTACTTC
>TRBV25-1|TRBJ2-7|-|-
CASSVSYEQYF
TGTGCCAGCAGTGTCAGCTACGAGCAGTACTTC
>TRBV4-2|TRBJ2-7|-|-
CASSQDQGRPYEQYF
TGTGCCAGCAGCCAAGATCAGGGGAGACCCTACGAGCAGTACTTC
>TRBV4-2|TRBJ2-7|TRBD2|-
CASSPITSESSYEQYF
TGTGCCAGCAGCCCAATCACTAGCGAGAGCTCCTACGAGCAGTACTTC
>TRBV6-5|TRBJ2-2|-|-
CASSYGLINTGELFF
TGTGCCAGCAGTTACGGACTCATCAACACCGGGGAGCTGTTTTTT
>TRBV6-5|TRBJ1-2|-|-
CASGGANIYGYTF
TGTGCCAGCGGGGGGGCGAATATATATGGCTACACCTTC
>TRBV29-1|TRBJ2-5|-|-
CSVDERAPLAQIETQYF
TGCAGCGTTGACGAGAGGGCTCCGCTAGCCCAGATAGAGACCCAGTACTTC
>TRBV7-9|TRBJ2-2|-|-
CASSFDPEGANTGELFF
TGTGCCAGCAGCTTTGACCCAGAGGGGGCGAACACCGGGGAGCTGTTTTTT
>TRBV6-5|TRBJ2-7|TRBD1|-
CASSPTGGLLVEQYF
TGTGCCAGCAGTCCCACAGGGGGTTTACTCGTCGAGCAGTACTTC
>TRBV4-1|TRBJ2-7|TRBD2|-
CASSQLQGTSNEQYF
TGCGCCAGCAGCCAACTCCAAGGGACTAGCAACGAGCAGTACTTC
>TRBV3-1/TRBV3-2|TRBJ1-4|-|once
CASSQRATGEKLFF
TGTGCCAGCAGCCAAAGGGCAACAGGTGAAAAACTGTTTTTT
>TRBV11-3|TRBJ1-1|-|-
CASSLAGGFSNTEAFF
TGTGCCAGCAGCTTAGCGGGGGGATTTTCGAACACTGAAGCTTTCTTT